A single sample gave rise to the 17 T cell receptor beta chains below, sequenced in a study of T cell responses to AZD1222 COVID-19 vaccine. Sequencing was performed with immunoSEQ multiplex PCR; in TCRdb, only in-frame clones are kept and a portion is missing. The sample records about 160,000 clones, 91% being singletons. The sequencing used peripheral blood, collected 28 days after the second AZD1222 dose. The source of these receptors is an adult who received the AZD1222 COVID-19 vaccine.

This clone was seen just once. The CDR3 bases are TGTGCCAGCAGCTCGGGACTAGCGGAGACAGATACGCAGTATTTT. Protein: CASSSGLAETDTQYF. This rearrangement joins TRBV7-2 to TRBJ2-3; 11 nucleotides align to TRBD2. CDR1 SGHTA and CDR2 FQGNSA come from the germline V gene. The V segment lost 4 bases and the J segment 3 bases; nucleotides outside the gene matches: 3. CDR3 length: 15 residues.

This clone turned up a few times. The chain employs TRBV4-2 and TRBJ1-1, with 9 nucleotides matching TRBD1. Unmatched junction bases numbered 2, after V lost 0 bases and J lost 3 bases. This CDR3 comprises 15 residues. Germline-derived CDR1 and CDR2 are LGHNA and YNFKEQ. CDR3 amino acids: CASSQEGQGDTEAFF. The DNA for the CDR3 is TGTGCCAGCAGCCAAGAGGGACAGGGCGACACTGAAGCTTTCTTT.

This clone was seen more than once but under ten times. In the same sample, other DNA sequences code for this CDR3. This chain joins TRBV7-3 and TRBJ2-5; D not resolved. Trimming pared 1 base from V and 5 bases from J, leaving 5 bases between. Germline V gene data show CDR1 as SGHTA and CDR2 as FQGTGA. This CDR3 is built from 12 residues. CDR3 DNA: TGTGCCAGCAGCTTAAATCGCGAGACCCAGTACTTC. It is translated as CASSLNRETQYF.

The chain links TRBV10-3 to TRBJ1-1, with D perhaps matching TRBD1 (5 bases). The CDR3 has 12 residues. V lost 4 bases to trimming and J lost 7 bases, with 10 bases between them. Germline V CDR1 and CDR2: ENHRY, SYGVKD. CDR3: CAISGGAGEAFF. The DNA for the CDR3 is TGTGCCATCAGTGGGGGCGCGGGTGAAGCTTTCTTT.

The chain links TRBV3-1 (or the pseudogene TRBV3-2) to TRBJ2-5; weak D call: TRBD1 (5 bases). V lost 0 bases to trimming and J lost 7 bases, with 15 bases between them. Germline V lookup: CDR1 LGHDT, CDR2 YNNKEL (reference sequence). The CDR3 runs 15 residues. For the CDR3, the DNA is TGTGCCAGCAGCCAAGACGTAGTTGGGGCGCGGACCCAGTACTTC. It translates to CASSQDVVGARTQYF.

The gene calls are TRBV6-4 and TRBJ2-1; D may be TRBD1 or TRBD2 (5 bases each). Trimming removed 2 bases from V and 0 bases from J, with 26 bases in between. Germline V lookup: CDR1 MRHNA, CDR2 SNTAGT. This CDR3 contains 21 residues. The CDR3 coding sequence is TGTGCCAGCAGTGACCGAGGTTTGGGGGACCCCGTTTCGAGCTCCTACAATGAGCAGTTCTTC. Amino acids: CASSDRGLGDPVSSSYNEQFF.

Of note for this clone: Sequence at one end of the junction differs from germline and may be a read error. The chain recombines TRBV5-5 with TRBJ2-7, with TRBD2 matching over 7 bases. The CDR3 sequence is 13 residues long. Germline V gene lookup returns CDR1 SGHKS and CDR2 YYEKEE (reference sequence). As DNA, the CDR3 is TGTGCCAGCACCTTGGGGGGGGGCTACGAGCAGTACTTC. Translating gives CASTLGGGYEQYF. The variable domain in full, with the rest retrieved from reference TRBV5-5 and TRBJ2-7, is DAGVTQSPTHLIKTRGQQVTLRCSPISGHKSVSWYQQVLGQGPQFIFQYYEKEERGRGNFPDRFSARQFPNYSSELNVNALLLGDSALYLCASTLGGGYEQYFGPGTRLTVT.

This sequence joins TRBV6-5 and TRBJ1-2, with D possibly being TRBD1 (5 bases). This CDR3 contains 14 residues. V was cut by 4 bases and J by 4 bases, with 13 bases left in between. The V gene's germline CDR1 is MNHEY and CDR2 SVGAGI. As DNA, the CDR3 is TGTGCCAGCAGTTTCACGTCTGGGGGCTATGGCTACACCTTC. Translation: CASSFTSGGYGYTF.

This rearrangement joins TRBV7-2 to TRBJ1-2; tentative D call: TRBD1 (6 bases). Per germline, CDR1 SGHTA and CDR2 FQGNSA. Trimming took 3 bases from V and 8 from J, leaving 13 bases between them. The CDR3 is 13 residues long. In DNA, the CDR3 is TGTGCCAGCAGCTTGGACAGAGCTGAAGGCTACACCTTC. It encodes CASSLDRAEGYTF.

The CDR3 reads CASSLPPGQGLPEAFF. Here the CDR3 DNA reads TGTGCCAGCAGCTTACCTCCGGGACAGGGATTGCCTGAAGCTTTCTTT. The chain links TRBV5-4 to TRBJ1-1, with 9 bases lining up with TRBD1. The V segment lost 2 bases and the J segment 6 bases; nucleotides outside the gene matches: 11. The CDR3 is 16 residues long. CDR1 is SGHNT and CDR2 is YYREEE in the germline V gene (reference sequence).

The CDR3 loop reads CASSLWGRYSSTDTQYF. CDR3 in DNA: TGTGCCAGCAGCTTATGGGGGCGATACTCTAGCACAGATACGCAGTATTTT. This rearrangement joins TRBV7-9 to TRBJ2-3, with a tentative D call TRBD1 (6 bases). Trimming stripped 2 bases from V and 0 bases from J, with 15 bases between. The CDR3 is 17 amino acids. Germline V CDR1 and CDR2: SEHNR, FQNEAQ (reference sequence).

The chain couples TRBV9 to TRBJ2-1; 7 bases map to TRBD1. From germline, CDR1 is SGDLS and CDR2 YYNGEE. The V gene end was trimmed by 1 base and the J gene end by 10 bases; junction bases not matched to a gene: 8. CDR3 length: 14 amino acids. In nucleotides, the CDR3 is TGTGCCAGCAGCGTAAACAGACAGGGATGGGAGCAGTTCTTC. Encoded protein: CASSVNRQGWEQFF.

The V and J genes are TRBV11-2 and TRBJ1-2; TRBD1 aligns across 9 bases. The CDR3 consists of 17 residues. J was trimmed by 8 bases and V by 0 bases; bases with no gene match: 13. The germline V gene encodes CDR1 SGHAT and CDR2 FQNNGV. CDR3 protein: CASSLERTGALSGGYTF. The CDR3 DNA follows: TGTGCCAGCAGCTTAGAAAGGACAGGGGCCCTTTCCGGGGGCTACACCTTC.

This clone was counted a few times. The chain links TRBV6-1 to TRBJ1-6, with no clear D. Deletions cut 2 bases from V and 7 bases from J, with 12 bases between. Germline V gene sequence: CDR1 MNHNS, CDR2 SASEGT. This CDR3 comprises 15 residues. CDR3 loop: CASSETLASNSPLHF. CDR3 in DNA: TGTGCCAGCAGTGAAACACTAGCTTCAAATTCACCCCTCCACTTT.

The CDR3 protein is CASSPSLSGGETQYF. The DNA for the CDR3 is TGTGCCAGCAGTCCCAGTCTATCTGGGGGAGAGACCCAGTACTTC. The gene calls are TRBV25-1 and TRBJ2-5, with D perhaps matching TRBD1 or TRBD2 (5 bases each). V was shortened by 5 bases and J by 4 bases, with 17 bases between the two germline ends. The CDR3 runs to 15 residues. Germline V gene sequence: CDR1 MGHDK, CDR2 SYGVNS. The full variable domain, rest sourced from reference TRBV25-1 and TRBJ2-5, is EADIYQTPRYLVIGTGKKITLECSQTMGHDKMYWYQQDPGMELHLIHYSYGVNSTEKGDLSSESTVSRIRTEHFPLTLESARPSHTSQYLCASSPSLSGGETQYFGPGTRLLVL.

The gene calls are TRBV5-1 and TRBJ1-1; no clear D. The V gene's germline CDR1 is SGHRS and CDR2 YFSETQ. The CDR3 length is 14 residues. The V end was cut by 0 bases, the J end by 0 bases, with 6 bases between. For the CDR3, the DNA is TGCGCCAGCAGCTTGGACAGCTTGAACACTGAAGCTTTCTTT. It yields the protein CASSLDSLNTEAFF.

The V gene is TRBV6-5, the J gene TRBJ1-1; TRBD1 matches 8 bases. The germline V gene encodes CDR1 MNHEY and CDR2 SVGAGI. V lost 5 bases, J lost 3 bases, and 5 bases stayed unmatched. This CDR3 contains 14 residues. The CDR3 loop is CASSRQGRDTEAFF. In nucleotides, the CDR3 is TGTGCCAGCAGTCGACAGGGGAGGGACACTGAAGCTTTCTTT.